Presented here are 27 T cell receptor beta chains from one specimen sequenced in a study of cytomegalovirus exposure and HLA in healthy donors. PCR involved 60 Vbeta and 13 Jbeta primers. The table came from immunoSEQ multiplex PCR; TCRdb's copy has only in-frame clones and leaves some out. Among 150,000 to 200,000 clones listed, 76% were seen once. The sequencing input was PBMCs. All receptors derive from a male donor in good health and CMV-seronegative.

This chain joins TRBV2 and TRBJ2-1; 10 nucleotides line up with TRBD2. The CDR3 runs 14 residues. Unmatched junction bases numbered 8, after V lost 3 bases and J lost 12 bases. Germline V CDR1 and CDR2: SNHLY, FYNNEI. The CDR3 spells CASSDMSSGGRQFF. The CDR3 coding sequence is TGTGCCAGCAGTGACATGTCTAGCGGGGGTCGGCAGTTCTTC.

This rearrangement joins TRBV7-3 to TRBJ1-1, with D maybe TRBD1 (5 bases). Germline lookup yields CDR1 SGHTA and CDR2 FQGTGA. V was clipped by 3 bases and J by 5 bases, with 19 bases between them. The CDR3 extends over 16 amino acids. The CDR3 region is CASSFLGPGEGTEAFF. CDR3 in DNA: TGTGCCAGCAGCTTCCTCGGGCCGGGGGAAGGGACTGAAGCTTTCTTT.

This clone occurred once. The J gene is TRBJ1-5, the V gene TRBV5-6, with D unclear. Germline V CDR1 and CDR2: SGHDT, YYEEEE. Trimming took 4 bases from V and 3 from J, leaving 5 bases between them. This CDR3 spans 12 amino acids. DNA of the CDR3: TGTGCCAGCAGCCAGGACAATCAGCCCCAGCATTTT. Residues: CASSQDNQPQHF.

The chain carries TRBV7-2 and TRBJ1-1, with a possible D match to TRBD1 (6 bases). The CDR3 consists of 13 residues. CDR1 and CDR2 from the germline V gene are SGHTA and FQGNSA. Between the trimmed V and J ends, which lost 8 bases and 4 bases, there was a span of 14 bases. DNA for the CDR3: TGTGCCAGCCCCACAGGGATAGGCACTGAAGCTTTCTTT. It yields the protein CASPTGIGTEAFF. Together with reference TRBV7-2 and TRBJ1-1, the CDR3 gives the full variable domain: GAGVSQSPSNKVTEKGKDVELRCDPISGHTALYWYRQSLGQGLEFLIYFQGNSAPDKSGLPSDRFSAERTGGSVSTLTIQRTQQEDSAVYLCASPTGIGTEAFFGQGTRLTVV.

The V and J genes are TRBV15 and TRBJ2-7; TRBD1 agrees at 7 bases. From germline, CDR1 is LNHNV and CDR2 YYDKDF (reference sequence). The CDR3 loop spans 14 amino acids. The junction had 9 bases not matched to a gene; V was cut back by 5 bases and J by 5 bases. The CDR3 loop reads CATSARQGTHEQYF. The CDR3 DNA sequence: TGTGCCACCAGCGCCCGACAGGGCACCCACGAGCAGTACTTC.

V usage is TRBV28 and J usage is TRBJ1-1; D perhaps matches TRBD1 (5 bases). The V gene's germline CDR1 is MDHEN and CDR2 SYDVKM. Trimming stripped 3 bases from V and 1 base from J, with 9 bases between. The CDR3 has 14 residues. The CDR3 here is CASSLRQTNTEAFF. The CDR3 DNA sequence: TGTGCCAGCAGTTTGCGACAGACGAACACTGAAGCTTTCTTT.

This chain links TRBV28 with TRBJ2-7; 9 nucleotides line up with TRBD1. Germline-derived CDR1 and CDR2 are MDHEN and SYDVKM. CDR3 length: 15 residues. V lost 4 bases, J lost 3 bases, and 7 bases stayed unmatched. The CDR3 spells CASSSLLTGGYEQYF. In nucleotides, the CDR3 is TGTGCCAGCAGTTCTCTCTTGACAGGGGGCTACGAGCAGTACTTC.

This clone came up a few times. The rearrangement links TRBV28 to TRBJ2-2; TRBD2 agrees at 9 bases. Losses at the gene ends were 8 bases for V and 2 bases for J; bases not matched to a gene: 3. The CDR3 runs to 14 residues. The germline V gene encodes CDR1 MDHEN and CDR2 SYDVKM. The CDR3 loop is CASRGRANTGELFF. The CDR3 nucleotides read TGTGCCAGCCGCGGGAGGGCAAACACCGGGGAGCTGTTTTTT.

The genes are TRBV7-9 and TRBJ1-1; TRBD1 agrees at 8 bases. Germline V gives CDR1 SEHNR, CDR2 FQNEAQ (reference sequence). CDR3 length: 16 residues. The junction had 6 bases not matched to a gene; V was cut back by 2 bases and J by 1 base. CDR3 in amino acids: CASSLLRGTGNTEAFF. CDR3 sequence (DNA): TGTGCCAGCAGCTTACTTAGGGGGACAGGGAACACTGAAGCTTTCTTT.

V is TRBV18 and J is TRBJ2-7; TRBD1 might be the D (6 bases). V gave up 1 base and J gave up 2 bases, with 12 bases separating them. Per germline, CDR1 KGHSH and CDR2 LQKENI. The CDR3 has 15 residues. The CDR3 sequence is CASSPLSGDPYEQYF. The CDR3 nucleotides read TGTGCCAGCTCACCACTTTCAGGGGACCCCTACGAGCAGTACTTC.

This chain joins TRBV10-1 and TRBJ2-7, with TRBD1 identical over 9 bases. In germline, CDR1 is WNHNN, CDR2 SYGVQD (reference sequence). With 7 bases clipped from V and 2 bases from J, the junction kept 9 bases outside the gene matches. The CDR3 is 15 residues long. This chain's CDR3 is CASTSDRGPTYEQYF. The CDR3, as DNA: TGCGCCAGCACGTCGGACAGGGGTCCCACCTACGAGCAGTACTTC.

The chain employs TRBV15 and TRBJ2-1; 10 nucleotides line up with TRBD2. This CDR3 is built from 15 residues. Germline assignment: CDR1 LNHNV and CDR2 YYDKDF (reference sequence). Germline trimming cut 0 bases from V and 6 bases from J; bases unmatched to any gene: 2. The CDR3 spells CATSRDRTSGNEQFF. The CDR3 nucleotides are TGTGCCACCAGCAGAGATCGGACTAGCGGCAATGAGCAGTTCTTC.

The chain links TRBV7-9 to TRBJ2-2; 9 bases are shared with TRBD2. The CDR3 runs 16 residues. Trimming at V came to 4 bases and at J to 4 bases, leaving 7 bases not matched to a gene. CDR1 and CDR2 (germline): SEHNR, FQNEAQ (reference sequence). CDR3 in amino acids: CASSSRERGVTGELFF. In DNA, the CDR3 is TGTGCCAGCAGCTCAAGGGAGCGGGGGGTCACCGGGGAGCTGTTTTTT.

CDR3 nucleotides: TGCGCCAGCAGACGACAGGGGGGAGATGAAGCTTTCTTT. This gives the protein CASRRQGGDEAFF. This sequence joins TRBV5-1 and TRBJ1-1, with 9 bases aligning to TRBD1. This CDR3 is 13 amino acids long. The germline CDR1 and CDR2 sequences are SGHRS and YFSETQ. V shed 5 bases, J shed 7 bases, and the junction held 6 bases outside the gene matches.

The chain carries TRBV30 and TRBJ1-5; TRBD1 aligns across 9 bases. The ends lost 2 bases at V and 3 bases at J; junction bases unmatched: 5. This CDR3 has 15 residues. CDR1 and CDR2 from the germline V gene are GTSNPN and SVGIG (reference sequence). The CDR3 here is CAWSSGQGYNQPQHF. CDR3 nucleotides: TGTGCCTGGAGTTCGGGACAGGGCTACAATCAGCCCCAGCATTTT. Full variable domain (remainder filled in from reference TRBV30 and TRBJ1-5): SQTIHQWPATLVQPVGSPLSLECTVEGTSNPNLYWYRQAAGRGLQLLFYSVGIGQISSEVPQNLSASRPQDRQFILSSKKLLLSDSGFYLCAWSSGQGYNQPQHFGDGTRLSIL.

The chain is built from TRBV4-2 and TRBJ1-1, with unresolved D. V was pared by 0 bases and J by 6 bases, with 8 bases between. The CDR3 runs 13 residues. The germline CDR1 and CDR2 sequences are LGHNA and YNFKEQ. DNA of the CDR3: TGTGCCAGCAGCCAAGATCAGTTGGCTGAAGCTTTCTTT. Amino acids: CASSQDQLAEAFF.

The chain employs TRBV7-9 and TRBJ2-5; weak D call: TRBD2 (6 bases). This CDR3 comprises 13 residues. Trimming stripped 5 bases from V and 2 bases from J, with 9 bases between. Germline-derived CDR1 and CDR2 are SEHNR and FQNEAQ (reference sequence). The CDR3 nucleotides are TGTGCCAGCAGCCCGGGGGTACAAGAGACCCAGTACTTC. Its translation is CASSPGVQETQYF. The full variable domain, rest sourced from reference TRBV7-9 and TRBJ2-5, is DTGVSQNPRHKITKRGQNVTFRCDPISEHNRLYWYRQTLGQGPEFLTYFQNEAQLEKSRLLSDRFSAERPKGSFSTLEIQRTEQGDSAMYLCASSPGVQETQYFGPGTRLLVL.

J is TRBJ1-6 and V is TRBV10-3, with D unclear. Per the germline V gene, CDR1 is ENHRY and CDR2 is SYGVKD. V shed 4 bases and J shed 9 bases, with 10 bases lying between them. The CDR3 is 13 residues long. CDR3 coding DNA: TGTGCCATCAGTGTTACATCTCCTTCACCCCTCCACTTT. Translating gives CAISVTSPSPLHF.

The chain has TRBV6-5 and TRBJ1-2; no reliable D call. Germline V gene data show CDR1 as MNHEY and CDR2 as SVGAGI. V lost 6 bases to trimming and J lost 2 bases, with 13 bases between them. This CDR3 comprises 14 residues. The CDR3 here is CASSPDAGNYGYTF. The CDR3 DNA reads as TGTGCCAGCAGCCCGGACGCGGGGAACTATGGCTACACCTTC.

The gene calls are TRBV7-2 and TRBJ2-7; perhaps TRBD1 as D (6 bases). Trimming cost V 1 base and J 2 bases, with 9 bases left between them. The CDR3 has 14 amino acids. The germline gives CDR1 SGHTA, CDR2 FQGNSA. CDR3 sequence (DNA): TGTGCCAGCAGCTTAGGTGAGGGGGCCTACGAGCAGTACTTC. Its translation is CASSLGEGAYEQYF.

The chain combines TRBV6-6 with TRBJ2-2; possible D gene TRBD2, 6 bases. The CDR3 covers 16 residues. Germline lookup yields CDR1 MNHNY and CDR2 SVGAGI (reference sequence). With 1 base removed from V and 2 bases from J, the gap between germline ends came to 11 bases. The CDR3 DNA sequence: TGTGCCAGCAGTTACTTGGGGGGACTTAACACCGGGGAGCTGTTTTTT. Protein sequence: CASSYLGGLNTGELFF.

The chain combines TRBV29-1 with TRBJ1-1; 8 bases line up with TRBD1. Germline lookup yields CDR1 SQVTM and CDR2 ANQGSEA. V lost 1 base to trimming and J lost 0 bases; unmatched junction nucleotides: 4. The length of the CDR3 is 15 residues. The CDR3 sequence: CSVEGGDRMNTEAFF. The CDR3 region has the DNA TGCAGCGTTGAAGGGGGGGACAGGATGAACACTGAAGCTTTCTTT. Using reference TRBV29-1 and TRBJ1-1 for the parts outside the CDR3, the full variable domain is SAVISQKPSRDICQRGTSLTIQCQVDSQVTMMFWYRQQPGQSLTLIATANQGSEATYESGFVIDKFPISRPNLTFSTLTVSNMSPEDSSIYLCSVEGGDRMNTEAFFGQGTRLTVV.

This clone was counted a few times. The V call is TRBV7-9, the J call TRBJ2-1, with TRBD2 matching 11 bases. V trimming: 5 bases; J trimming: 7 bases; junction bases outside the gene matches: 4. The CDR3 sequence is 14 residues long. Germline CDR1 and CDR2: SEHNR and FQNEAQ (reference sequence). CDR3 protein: CASSTGTSGNEQFF. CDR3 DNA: TGTGCCAGCAGCACAGGGACTAGCGGAAATGAGCAGTTCTTC.

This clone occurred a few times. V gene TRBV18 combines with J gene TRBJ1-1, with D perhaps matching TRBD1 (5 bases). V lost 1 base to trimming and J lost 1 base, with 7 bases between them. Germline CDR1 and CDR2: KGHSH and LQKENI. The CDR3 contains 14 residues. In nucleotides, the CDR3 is TGTGCCAGCTCACCACGTGGACAGAACACTGAAGCTTTCTTT. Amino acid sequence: CASSPRGQNTEAFF.

The CDR3 region has the DNA TGTGCCAGCAGCCCCCGACAGGGGGCGTTTTCAGATACGCAGTATTTT. This translates into CASSPRQGAFSDTQYF. The chain uses TRBV2 and TRBJ2-3; 10 bases map to TRBD1. Germline CDR1 reads SNHLY; CDR2 reads FYNNEI. The CDR3 sequence is 16 residues long. V trimming: 6 bases; J trimming: 4 bases; junction bases outside the gene matches: 10.

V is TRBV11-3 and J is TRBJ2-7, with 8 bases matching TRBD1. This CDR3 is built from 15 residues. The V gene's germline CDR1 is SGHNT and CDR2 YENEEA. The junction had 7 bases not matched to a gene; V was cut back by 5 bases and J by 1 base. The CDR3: CASSPGTGPSYEQYF. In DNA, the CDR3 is TGTGCCAGCAGCCCAGGGACAGGCCCTTCCTACGAGCAGTACTTC.

The CDR3 here is CATTQGYRNQPQHF. CDR3 in DNA: TGTGCCACCACACAGGGATATCGAAATCAGCCCCAGCATTTT. The V gene is TRBV5-8, the J gene TRBJ1-5; TRBD1 is a possible D gene (6 bases). Germline assignment: CDR1 SGHTS and CDR2 YDEGEE. The CDR3 spans 14 residues. V lost 9 bases and J lost 4, with 17 bases in between.